A selection of T cell receptor beta chains follows, all from one sample in a study of CD8+CD57+ T cells in acquired aplastic anemia. TCRdb independently ran MiXCR on the reads; one entry per CDR3 protein. The sample lists 260,000 or so distinct CDR3 sequences, around 82% occurring once. Sequencing input: sorted CD4+, CD8+, or CD8+CD57+ T cells (not recorded which) from PBMCs. Receptors originate from a human donor with aplastic anemia. Both conserved end residues are part of each CDR3. The order of the fields is J gene, D gene, clone size, V gene, CDR3 DNA, CDR3 protein. D genes are given only for firm matches. Size is stated for part of the rows, as once, few or many counts, or as a class when the clone is expanded.

j_call: TRBJ1-6; d_call: TRBD1; clone_size: -; v_call: TRBV19; cdr3_nt: TGTGCCAGTAGTGGGACAGGGCTGCATTCACCCCTCCACTTT; cdr3_aa: CASSGTGLHSPLHF
j_call: TRBJ2-3; d_call: -; clone_size: -; v_call: TRBV7-9; cdr3_nt: TGTGCCAGCAGCTTAGCGGCCTGGGGCGATGCGCAGTTCTTT; cdr3_aa: CASSLAAWGDAQFF
j_call: TRBJ2-3; d_call: -; clone_size: -; v_call: TRBV2; cdr3_nt: TGTGCCAGCAGGGACGGTAGCGCAAATACCCAGTATTTT; cdr3_aa: CASRDGSANTQYF
j_call: TRBJ1-1; d_call: -; clone_size: -; v_call: TRBV7-2; cdr3_nt: TGCGCCAGCAGCTTAGCGGTAGGACGCGACACGCAGGCTTTCTTT; cdr3_aa: CASSLAVGRDTQAFF
j_call: TRBJ1-1; d_call: TRBD1; clone_size: -; v_call: TRBV7-2; cdr3_nt: TGTGCCAGCAGCTTAGGGGGGACAGCCGTGAAGACGGAAGCTTTCTTT; cdr3_aa: CASSLGGTAVKTEAFF
j_call: TRBJ1-6; d_call: -; clone_size: -; v_call: TRBV27; cdr3_nt: TGTGCCAGCACGGGCTTGGGATCACCCCTCCACTTT; cdr3_aa: CASTGLGSPLHF
j_call: TRBJ1-3; d_call: -; clone_size: few; v_call: TRBV6-1; cdr3_nt: TGTGCCAGCATCCCTGGGACGTTGGGAAACTCTGGAAACACCATATATTTT; cdr3_aa: CASIPGTLGNSGNTIYF
j_call: TRBJ2-3; d_call: -; clone_size: -; v_call: TRBV7-9; cdr3_nt: TGTGCCAGCAGCAGGTCAAAGAAAAACGAAGAACAGTATTTT; cdr3_aa: CASSRSKKNEEQYF
j_call: TRBJ1-1; d_call: -; clone_size: -; v_call: TRBV7-3; cdr3_nt: TGTGCCAGCACAATAGATCTAACAGCCACTGATCACGCTTTCTTT; cdr3_aa: CASTIDLTATDHAFF
j_call: TRBJ1-6; d_call: -; clone_size: -; v_call: TRBV7-2; cdr3_nt: TGTGCCAGCAGCTTGACTAGCGGCAGCGGAGATACGCAGCTCCACTTT; cdr3_aa: CASSLTSGSGDTQLHF
j_call: TRBJ2-3; d_call: -; clone_size: -; v_call: TRBV2; cdr3_nt: TGTGCCAGCAGTCGACGGTTAGAAGATACGCAGTATTTT; cdr3_aa: CASSRRLEDTQYF
j_call: TRBJ2-1; d_call: TRBD1; clone_size: few; v_call: TRBV20-1; cdr3_nt: TGCAGTGCCAGTAGTGGGACAGGGACTTCTTCCAATGAGCAGTTCTTC; cdr3_aa: CSASSGTGTSSNEQFF
j_call: TRBJ1-2; d_call: -; clone_size: few; v_call: TRBV9; cdr3_nt: TGTGCCAGCAGCGTAGGGGGCGCCGACTATGGCTACACCTTC; cdr3_aa: CASSVGGADYGYTF
j_call: TRBJ2-2; d_call: -; clone_size: -; v_call: TRBV5-6; cdr3_nt: -; cdr3_aa: CASSFYICSARDLRGGDTGELFF
j_call: TRBJ1-6; d_call: -; clone_size: -; v_call: TRBV7-9; cdr3_nt: TGTGCCAGCAGCTTGAGTTGGGGTACTTCCCCCGGCCACTTT; cdr3_aa: CASSLSWGTSPGHF
j_call: TRBJ1-6; d_call: TRBD1; clone_size: once; v_call: TRBV2; cdr3_nt: TGTGCCAGCAGTTCAACCGGGACAGGGAAATGGTCACCCCTCCACTTT; cdr3_aa: CASSSTGTGKWSPLHF